This TCR beta chain was captured by sequencing in a study of OX40 agonist ivuxolimab in advanced cancers. Study-level information: The study treated patients with ivuxolimab, an agonistic anti-OX40 (CD134) antibody.

With V trimmed by 8 bases and J by 2 bases, 20 bases remained unmatched. Germline V gives CDR1 SQVTM, CDR2 ANQGSEA. This CDR3 has 18 residues. Generated by immunoSEQ multiplex PCR, the TCRdb table keeps only in-frame clones and is missing some. The data hold 75,000 to 95,000 clones, with approximately 83% observed a single time. Findings of the study overall: Clonal expansion by week 6 occurred in CD4+ and CD8+ blood T cells (at 0.1 to 3.0 mg/kg). Among the nonresponders, some also had low normalized T-cell clonal expansion.

For this clone: Its antigen is unknown.

V gene TRBV29-1 combines with J gene TRBJ1-5; TRBD1 matches 8 bases. The sequence was collected from an adult with an advanced solid tumor such as melanoma, head and neck, liver or kidney cancer. The input for sequencing was CD4+ or CD8+ T cells sorted from blood, taken in a trial of the OX40 agonist ivuxolimab. The CDR3 coding sequence is TGCAGCCCTCTTCACGGGACAGGATGGCCAGCATGCAATCAGCCCCAGCATTTT. It translates to CSPLHGTGWPACNQPQHF.